What follows describes a single T cell receptor (beta chain). In the source study's methods: Estimation of nucleated cell counts relied on the amplification of reference gene primers. Data came from immunoSEQ multiplex PCR; TCRdb stores just in-frame clones and leaves some out. D and trimming were read from the DNA, whereas the V and J calls and clone size are those reported in that table. The sample holds approximately 46,000 clones, approximately 85% seen once. CDR3 length: 13 amino acids. The ends lost 9 bases at V and 7 bases at J; junction bases unmatched: 8. The germline CDR1 and CDR2 sequences are LNHNV and YYDKDF (reference sequence). This sample was taken from a study of blood T cell repertoires in COVID-19. As for the study in general: Samples representing acute and convalescent COVID-19 were sourced from the United States, Italy and Spain. Nucleic acid was either cDNA or gDNA, and it came from T cells, B-cell-depleted T cells, or PBMCs.

Sequencing was done on a sample of peripheral blood. The chain has TRBV15 and TRBJ2-7; 11 bases map to TRBD1. The sequence derives from a human donor in a cohort sampled during active COVID-19. The CDR3 coding sequence is TGTGCCACAAGTGGACAGGGGGCGAGGGAGCAGTACTTC. Translation gives CATSGQGAREQYF.